Listed below are T cell receptor beta chains from one sample, sequenced in a study of post-analysis software for immune sequencing data. TCRdb fed the PCR reads into MiXCR, producing one record per CDR3 protein. Of fewer than 700,000 distinct CDR3 sequences listed, about 40% are singletons. Source material: blood. Every receptor here comes from a girl aged 10-17 years with multiple sclerosis. Each CDR3 is given with its conserved first and last residue. The D gene is left open where the match is weak. Clone sizes are given selectively: once, few, many, or a class where the clone is expanded.

clone_size j_call v_call d_call cdr3_nt cdr3_aa
NA TRBJ1-2 TRBV4-1 NA TGCGCCAGCAGACCTACAACTAACTATGGCTACACCTTC CASRPTTNYGYTF
NA TRBJ2-2 TRBV10-3 NA TGTGCCCTCGGAGGGCCTCCGGGCACCGGGGAGCTGTTTTTT CALGGPPGTGELFF
NA TRBJ1-2 TRBV4-1 NA TGCGCCAGCAGCCAAGAAGATGGGTTTGGATTCTATGGCTACACCTTC CASSQEDGFGFYGYTF
NA TRBJ2-2 TRBV29-1 NA TGCAGCGTTGAAAAGACGTCCCGGGAGCTGTTTTTT CSVEKTSRELFF
many TRBJ2-1 TRBV4-1 NA TGCGCCAGCAGCCCCAGCTGGGGGGCCTACAATGAGCAGTTCTTC CASSPSWGAYNEQFF
NA TRBJ1-2 TRBV12-3/TRBV12-4 TRBD1 TGTGCCAGCAGATCAGGGGGCGCGGGCTATGGCTACACCTTC CASRSGGAGYGYTF
many TRBJ2-7 TRBV5-5 TRBD1 TGTGCCAGCAGCTTGGGTGGGACAGCCTACGAGCAGTACTTC CASSLGGTAYEQYF
NA TRBJ2-6 TRBV4-1 NA TGCGCCAGCAGCCCAGGACCTGGGGCCAACGTCCTGACTTTC CASSPGPGANVLTF
NA TRBJ1-2 TRBV6-6 NA TGTGCCAGCAGCGCGGAGCGGGTGACGGACGCCTATGGCTACACCTTC CASSAERVTDAYGYTF
NA TRBJ2-1 TRBV12-3/TRBV12-4 TRBD1 TGTGCCAGCAGGGGACAGCTGCGCTCCTACAATGAGCAGTTCTTC CASRGQLRSYNEQFF
NA TRBJ2-3 TRBV12-5 NA TGTGCTAGTGGTTTGGTCCCCGGGGGCACAGATACGCAGTATTTT CASGLVPGGTDTQYF
NA TRBJ2-1 TRBV20-1 TRBD2 TGCAGTGCAGAGCGGGGGGCACTCTCCTACAATGAGCAGTTCTTC CSAERGALSYNEQFF
NA TRBJ2-1 TRBV3-1 TRBD2 TGTGCCAGCAGCCAACTAGGACTAGCGGGTCACAATGAGCAGTTCTTC CASSQLGLAGHNEQFF
NA TRBJ2-1 TRBV12-3/TRBV12-4 NA TGTGCCAGCAGTCTTAATGACCATAGCTCCTACAATGAGCAGTTCTTC CASSLNDHSSYNEQFF
few TRBJ2-4 TRBV6-1 NA TGTGCCAGCAGTGAACCTCATAGGGTTGGCAAAAACATTCAGTACTTC CASSEPHRVGKNIQYF
NA TRBJ1-2 TRBV12-3/TRBV12-4 NA TGTGCCAGCAGTCAACAGGATTGGGGCTACACCTTC CASSQQDWGYTF
NA TRBJ2-1 TRBV13 TRBD2 TGTACCAGCAGCCCCGGGACTAGCGGGAGGCGAGAGGAGCAGTTCTTC CTSSPGTSGRREEQFF
NA TRBJ1-2 TRBV6-5 TRBD1 TGTGCCAGCAGTTACTCCGGGACAGGATTCTATGGCTACACCTTC CASSYSGTGFYGYTF
NA TRBJ2-7 TRBV12-3/TRBV12-4 NA TGTGCCAGCAGTTCCTTTCGCAGAAGCTCCTACGAGCAGTACTTC CASSSFRRSSYEQYF
NA TRBJ2-1 TRBV5-1 NA TGCGCCAGCAGCTTGGGTCCCGGTCACAATGAGCAGTTCTTC CASSLGPGHNEQFF
NA TRBJ2-7 TRBV7-6 NA TGTGCCAGCAGCTTAGCGACCGGGGGCGAGCAGTACTTC CASSLATGGEQYF
NA TRBJ2-1 TRBV7-2 TRBD1 TGTGCCAGCAGCTTTTTCTCGACAGGGGACCTCCTGGATGAGCAGTTCTTC CASSFFSTGDLLDEQFF
NA TRBJ1-2 TRBV6-6 NA TGTGCCAGCAGTTACAGCTTTGCTGGCTACACCTTC CASSYSFAGYTF
NA TRBJ1-5 TRBV20-1 NA TGCAGTGCTAGGGTGCAGCCAGATCAGCCCCAGCATTTT CSARVQPDQPQHF
few TRBJ2-1 TRBV7-8 NA TGTGCCAGCAGCCTAATTCACAGGGGAGGACGCAATGAGCAGTTCTTC CASSLIHRGGRNEQFF
NA TRBJ1-2 TRBV12-3/TRBV12-4 TRBD1 TGTGCCAGCACCCCACTGGGCAGGGGGCCCGGCTACACCTTC CASTPLGRGPGYTF
NA TRBJ2-7 TRBV29-1 TRBD1 TGCAGCGTTGAAGGGGGGACAGGGGAGTACGAGCAGTACTTC CSVEGGTGEYEQYF
NA TRBJ2-1 TRBV27 TRBD2 TGTGCCCCCCCACGGGAGGAGATAAATGAGCAGTTCTTC CAPPREEINEQFF
NA TRBJ2-7 TRBV20-1 TRBD2 TGCAGTGCTACCGGGACTAGCGGTCCGGGGGAGCAGTACTTC CSATGTSGPGEQYF
NA TRBJ2-7 TRBV27 TRBD1 TGTGCCAGCAGTAAATATGGGACAGGGCCCTACGAGCAGTACTTC CASSKYGTGPYEQYF
few TRBJ2-7 TRBV9 TRBD1 TGTGCCAGCAGCGGTGGTGGGACAGGCCCCTACGAGCAGTACTTC CASSGGGTGPYEQYF
NA TRBJ2-1 TRBV12-3/TRBV12-4 NA TGTGCCAGCAGTAGGGGGACCTCCTGCAATGAGCAGTTCTTC CASSRGTSCNEQFF
NA TRBJ2-1 TRBV2 TRBD1 TGTGCCAGCAGCCTTTTCGGGACAGGGGTTATCAATGAGCAGTTCTTC CASSLFGTGVINEQFF
NA TRBJ1-2 TRBV7-9 NA TGTGCCAGCAGCGCCTTGGAGCTGGGCCTAGGGGGCTACACCTTC CASSALELGLGGYTF
few TRBJ2-3 TRBV20-1 TRBD2 TGCAGTGCTACTAGCGGGGGCCCAGATACGCAGTATTTT CSATSGGPDTQYF
many TRBJ2-1 TRBV29-1 NA TGCAGCGTTGAAAAGGGGCCTTATTCCTACAATGAGCAGTTCTTC CSVEKGPYSYNEQFF
NA TRBJ2-7 TRBV20-1 NA TGCAGTGCTCTCGCCAAGGGCTACGAGCAGTACTTC CSALAKGYEQYF
many TRBJ2-3 TRBV6-2/TRBV6-3 TRBD2 TGTGCCAGCAGTTACTGGAGCGGGAGGGCACCGTATTTT CASSYWSGRAPYF
NA TRBJ2-3 TRBV20-1 TRBD2 TGCAGTGCTAGGCCGGGGGGACTAGCGGTCTCCACAGATACGCAGTATTTT CSARPGGLAVSTDTQYF
NA TRBJ2-4 TRBV4-1 NA TGCGCCAGCAGCCAAAAGACGTTGAACATTCAGTACTTC CASSQKTLNIQYF
few TRBJ2-7 TRBV6-1 TRBD1 TGTGCCAGCAGTGAAGCGCGGACAGGGCGCGAGCAGTACTTC CASSEARTGREQYF
few TRBJ1-5 TRBV10-3 NA TGTGCCATCAGTGAGTCGCGCAATCAGCCCCAGCATTTT CAISESRNQPQHF
NA TRBJ2-1 TRBV24-1 TRBD1 TGTGCCACCAGTGGGAGGCAGGGGGAAGACAATGAGCAGTTCTTC CATSGRQGEDNEQFF
NA TRBJ1-2 TRBV12-3/TRBV12-4 TRBD1 TGTGCCGGGGACAGGGCTAACTATGGCTACACCTTC CAGDRANYGYTF
NA TRBJ2-7 TRBV7-2 NA TGTGCCAGCAGCTTAGTAGAGGGGACCTACGAGCAGTACTTC CASSLVEGTYEQYF
few TRBJ1-5 TRBV5-5 NA TGTGCCAGCAGCGCTAGGGCCAATTTTCCAATGAATCAGCCCCAGCATTTT CASSARANFPMNQPQHF